This T cell receptor (beta chain) was documented in a study of cytomegalovirus exposure and HLA in healthy donors. V gave up 3 bases and J gave up 7 bases, with 13 bases separating them. The CDR3 totals 14 residues. CDR1 and CDR2 (germline): MDHEN, SYDVKM. The PCR ran on 60 Vbeta and 13 Jbeta primers. Produced via immunoSEQ multiplex PCR; TCRdb's table is partial and in-frame only. The sample includes about 200,000 clones, roughly three quarters of them seen just once. Findings and limits, study-wide: Specificity of a few CMV-associated chains for CMV antigens was verified in vitro. Later on, an analysis tied over 15,000 TCR beta sequences to HLA alleles at 0.05 false discovery rate.

Concerning this clone itself: The antigen remains undetermined.

The source is a man between 45 and 60 years old in good health and CMV-seronegative. V and J are TRBV28 and TRBJ1-5, with D perhaps TRBD1 (6 bases). Sequences were obtained from PBMCs. CDR3 protein: CASSFVGAAQPQHF. DNA for the CDR3: TGTGCCAGCAGTTTCGTGGGGGCGGCACAGCCCCAGCATTTT.